The 27 T cell receptor beta chains reported below all come from one sample, sequenced in a study of blood T cell repertoires in COVID-19. Profiling relied on immunoSEQ multiplex PCR, and the TCRdb table lists in-frame clones only, not all of them. The table lists fewer than 250,000 clones, approximately 91% of them singletons. Sequenced material: peripheral blood. Receptors were obtained from a man aged 25 to 40 with COVID-19, enrolled during active disease.

The chain combines TRBV19 with TRBJ1-1, with TRBD1 as a possible D gene (6 bases). Germline V CDR1 and CDR2: LNHDA, SQIVND (reference sequence). V shed 0 bases and J shed 5 bases, with 13 bases lying between them. The CDR3 is made up of 15 amino acids. As DNA, the CDR3 is TGTGCCAGTAGTATAGAGGGGGGGCCCGGGACTGAAGCTTTCTTT. Its protein product is CASSIEGGPGTEAFF. Combining the CDR3 with reference TRBV19 and TRBJ1-1 gives the whole variable domain DGGITQSPKYLFRKEGQNVTLSCEQNLNHDAMYWYRQDPGQGLRLIYYSQIVNDFQKGDIAEGYSVSREKKESFPLTVTSAQKNPTAFYLCASSIEGGPGTEAFFGQGTRLTVV.

The chain employs TRBV19 and TRBJ2-5, with D tentatively TRBD1 (6 bases). In germline, CDR1 is LNHDA, CDR2 SQIVND (reference sequence). The ends were cut back, 3 bases at V and 10 bases at J, with 12 bases in the middle. The CDR3 has 12 residues. CDR3 sequence reads: CASSMKAGDQYF. CDR3 bases: TGTGCCAGTAGTATGAAGGCAGGGGACCAGTACTTC.

There are a few counts of this clone. The chain recombines TRBV14 with TRBJ1-3; no clear D. The ends were cut back, 3 bases at V and 4 bases at J, with 16 bases in the middle. Germline CDR1 reads SGHDN; CDR2 reads FVKESK. This CDR3 is built from 16 residues. The CDR3 protein is CASSHFFPDSGNTIYF. Written as DNA, the CDR3 is TGTGCCAGCAGCCATTTTTTCCCGGACTCCGGAAACACCATATATTTT.

The chain recombines TRBV6-1 with TRBJ1-1, with D perhaps matching TRBD1 (6 bases). The CDR3 is 13 amino acids. Deletions cut 3 bases from V and 8 bases from J, with 13 bases between. Germline CDR1 is MNHNS and CDR2 is SASEGT. The CDR3 DNA reads TGTGCCAGCAGTGACAGGGGAGGGGTGGAAGCTTTCTTT. Translation: CASSDRGGVEAFF.

J is TRBJ2-7 and V is TRBV24-1; maybe TRBD2 (5 bases). The CDR3 contains 13 residues. Germline CDR1 reads KGHDR; CDR2 reads SFDVKD. The V end lost 4 bases, the J end lost 0 bases, and 6 bases lay between the germline ends. CDR3 in amino acids: CATSDGISYEQYF. The CDR3 region has the DNA TGTGCCACCAGTGACGGGATCTCCTACGAGCAGTACTTC.

The chain recombines TRBV5-1 with TRBJ1-5; a weak D match, TRBD1 (5 bases). CDR1 SGHRS and CDR2 YFSETQ come from the germline V gene. The CDR3 totals 15 residues. Trimming cost V 0 bases and J 5 bases, with 12 bases left between them. CDR3 in amino acids: CASSLDPGGDQPQHF. The CDR3 bases are TGCGCCAGCAGCTTGGACCCGGGGGGAGATCAGCCCCAGCATTTT.

This clone occurred a few times. The same CDR3 is also encoded by other DNA sequences in this sample. The chain links TRBV20-1 to TRBJ2-2; 10 nucleotides agree with TRBD1. The length of the CDR3 is 15 residues. Per germline, CDR1 DFQATT and CDR2 SNEGSKA (reference sequence). V was pared by 3 bases and J by 3 bases, with 4 bases of the junction left unmatched. This CDR3 is CSASRDRGDTGELFF. DNA for the CDR3: TGCAGTGCTAGTCGGGACAGGGGCGACACCGGGGAGCTGTTTTTT.

The chain is built from TRBV18 and TRBJ2-7; 10 bases are a match to TRBD1. The J segment lost 4 bases and the V segment lost 2 bases, leaving 11 bases of the junction unmatched. The CDR3 extends over 17 amino acids. Germline V CDR1 and CDR2: KGHSH, LQKENI. The CDR3 region is CASSPKRQPGQGYEQYF. The CDR3 DNA follows: TGTGCCAGCTCACCAAAACGTCAACCGGGACAGGGGTACGAGCAGTACTTC.

This clone was found once. V gene TRBV4-2 combines with J gene TRBJ1-3; unclear D gene. CDR1 and CDR2 (germline): LGHNA, YNFKEQ. This CDR3 is built from 16 residues. V was shortened by 0 bases and J by 4 bases, with 13 bases between the two germline ends. Written as DNA, the CDR3 is TGTGCCAGCAGCCAAGATCGAGGTCAAGCGGGAAACACCATATATTTT. Its protein product is CASSQDRGQAGNTIYF.

The chain couples TRBV5-6 to TRBJ1-1; no firm D call. The CDR3 totals 14 residues. V gave up 2 bases and J gave up 4 bases, with 12 bases separating them. Germline assignment: CDR1 SGHDT and CDR2 YYEEEE. The CDR3 spells CASSFEVIGTEAFF. DNA for the CDR3: TGTGCCAGCAGCTTTGAGGTAATAGGCACTGAAGCTTTCTTT.

The chain employs TRBV10-1 and TRBJ1-1; the match to TRBD1 covers 7 bases. CDR3 length: 13 residues. The J segment lost 5 bases and the V segment lost 3 bases, leaving 3 bases of the junction unmatched. Germline values: CDR1 WNHNN, CDR2 SYGVQD (reference sequence). Here the CDR3 reads CASSEQGRTEAFF. CDR3 nucleotides: TGCGCCAGCAGTGAACAGGGGAGGACTGAAGCTTTCTTT.

V is TRBV7-9 and J is TRBJ1-1; 8 bases are a match to TRBD1. Germline CDR1 is SEHNR and CDR2 is FQNEAQ (reference sequence). J was trimmed by 4 bases and V by 3 bases; bases with no gene match: 7. The CDR3 has 15 residues. This CDR3 is CASSFPGQAGTEAFF. As DNA, the CDR3 is TGTGCCAGCAGCTTCCCGGGACAGGCGGGCACTGAAGCTTTCTTT. The variable domain in full, with the rest retrieved from reference TRBV7-9 and TRBJ1-1, is DTGVSQNPRHKITKRGQNVTFRCDPISEHNRLYWYRQTLGQGPEFLTYFQNEAQLEKSRLLSDRFSAERPKGSFSTLEIQRTEQGDSAMYLCASSFPGQAGTEAFFGQGTRLTVV.

This rearrangement joins TRBV6-2 or TRBV6-3 to TRBJ1-1; tentative D call: TRBD1 (5 bases). The CDR3 is 13 amino acids. The germline V and J ends were trimmed by 5 bases and 2 bases, with 9 bases remaining between them. Germline V CDR1 and CDR2: MNHEY, SVGEGT. CDR3 in amino acids: CASSLGQNTEAFF. The CDR3 nucleotides read TGTGCCAGCAGTCTCGGACAAAACACTGAAGCTTTCTTT.

For the CDR3, the DNA is TGTGCCAGCAGCTCCGGGGTCAGGAGCTCCTACAATGAGCAGTTCTTC. Translated, it gives CASSSGVRSSYNEQFF. This chain joins TRBV5-4 and TRBJ2-1; D possibly corresponds to TRBD2 (5 bases). The V end lost 3 bases, the J end lost 0 bases, and 13 bases lay between the germline ends. CDR1 and CDR2 (germline): SGHNT, YYREEE (reference sequence). The CDR3 sequence is 16 residues long.

This clone was seen only a few times. The same CDR3 arises from other DNA sequences in this sample as well. This chain uses TRBV7-2 with TRBJ2-3; D gene uncertain. Trimming pared 5 bases from V and 2 bases from J, leaving 5 bases between. Germline loops: CDR1 SGHTA, CDR2 FQGNSA. The CDR3 is 12 amino acids. CDR3 coding DNA: TGTGCCAGCAGCCTATCCACAGATACGCAGTATTTT. Residues: CASSLSTDTQYF.

This chain connects TRBV28 to TRBJ1-2, with D hard to call. The CDR3 is 12 amino acids. The V end was cut by 5 bases, the J end by 4 bases, with 8 bases between. Germline CDR1 MDHEN, CDR2 SYDVKM. CDR3 region: CASSQAAYGYTF. The CDR3 DNA sequence: TGTGCCAGCAGTCAGGCTGCCTATGGCTACACCTTC.

The chain recombines TRBV4-1 with TRBJ1-3, with TRBD1 identical over 7 bases. The CDR3 covers 16 residues. The junction had 4 bases not matched to a gene; V was cut back by 2 bases and J by 0 bases. Germline CDR1 reads MGHRA; CDR2 reads YSYEKL. This chain's CDR3 is CASSQPTGPSGNTIYF. The CDR3 nucleotides are TGCGCCAGCAGCCAACCGACAGGGCCCTCTGGAAACACCATATATTTT.

This chain links TRBV19 with TRBJ2-1; 8 positions agree with TRBD1. Per the germline V gene, CDR1 is LNHDA and CDR2 is SQIVND (reference sequence). The CDR3 sequence is 14 residues long. Trimming removed 1 base from V and 6 bases from J; junction bases left unmatched: 2. This CDR3 is CASSIGTGFNEQFF. CDR3 nucleotides: TGTGCCAGTAGTATAGGGACAGGGTTCAATGAGCAGTTCTTC.

This clone was picked up one time. The chain is built from TRBV6-5 and TRBJ1-3, with no clear D. Deletions cut 3 bases from V and 0 bases from J, with 9 bases between. Per the germline V gene, CDR1 is MNHEY and CDR2 is SVGAGI. CDR3 length: 15 amino acids. The CDR3 DNA reads TGTGCCAGCAGTTATAGATCGAGCTCTGGAAACACCATATATTTT. This encodes CASSYRSSSGNTIYF.

This chain connects TRBV12-3 or TRBV12-4 to TRBJ1-2; 10 bases align to TRBD1. J gave up 10 bases and V 7 bases, and 6 bases lay outside the gene matches. The CDR3 has 12 residues. As DNA, the CDR3 is TGTGCCAGCACCCGGACAGGGGGAGACTACACCTTC. This sequence encodes CASTRTGGDYTF.

CDR3 DNA: TGTGCCAGTCAGCTAGACAGGGAGAACACTGAAGCTTTCTTT. Translated: CASQLDRENTEAFF. The gene calls are TRBV19 and TRBJ1-1, with 7 bases aligning to TRBD1. Germline CDR1 reads LNHDA; CDR2 reads SQIVND (reference sequence). The CDR3 has 14 amino acids. J gave up 1 base and V 8 bases, and 7 bases lay outside the gene matches.

The chain recombines TRBV3-1 (or the pseudogene TRBV3-2) with TRBJ1-5; possible D gene TRBD1, 6 bases. Germline lookup yields CDR1 LGHDT and CDR2 YNNKEL (reference sequence). This CDR3 contains 15 residues. V lost 3 bases and J lost 2, with 11 bases in between. CDR3 sequence reads: CASSQGRGGNQPQHF. The CDR3, as DNA: TGTGCCAGCAGCCAGGGCAGGGGAGGCAATCAGCCCCAGCATTTT.

The chain employs TRBV4-1 and TRBJ1-5; possible D gene TRBD1, 6 bases. This CDR3 is built from 13 residues. Germline V gives CDR1 MGHRA, CDR2 YSYEKL. The V end lost 0 bases, the J end lost 11 bases, and 11 bases lay between the germline ends. The CDR3 coding sequence is TGCGCCAGCAGCCAAGAGGGGGCCAAGGCCCAGCATTTT. Residues: CASSQEGAKAQHF.

The V gene is TRBV19, the J gene TRBJ1-2, with TRBD1 matching over 8 bases. CDR1 LNHDA and CDR2 SQIVND come from the germline V gene (reference sequence). CDR3 length: 13 residues. V lost 5 bases to trimming and J lost 4 bases; unmatched junction nucleotides: 3. CDR3 nucleotide sequence: TGTGCCAGTAGTGCAGACAGGGGCTATGGCTACACCTTC. Translation: CASSADRGYGYTF.

This clone has more than one count but fewer than ten. This rearrangement joins TRBV5-4 to TRBJ2-5; weak D call: TRBD2 (5 bases). The germline V gene encodes CDR1 SGHNT and CDR2 YYREEE (reference sequence). The V gene lost 0 bases and the J gene lost 4 bases, with 10 bases spanning the gap. This CDR3 is built from 14 residues. The CDR3 coding sequence is TGTGCCAGCAGCTTGGGTCGGGGTGTAGAGACCCAGTACTTC. Translated, it gives CASSLGRGVETQYF.

V gene TRBV6-1 combines with J gene TRBJ1-2; tentatively, D is TRBD1 (5 bases). This CDR3 region has 15 residues. The ends were cut back, 3 bases at V and 2 bases at J, with 13 bases in the middle. Germline V lookup: CDR1 MNHNS, CDR2 SASEGT. The CDR3 reads CASSDSIRQNYGYTF. For the CDR3, the DNA is TGTGCCAGCAGTGACAGTATAAGACAGAACTATGGCTACACCTTC.

The chain carries TRBV10-3 and TRBJ2-7; D remains unclear. Trimming pared 2 bases from V and 2 bases from J, leaving 10 bases between. Germline V gives CDR1 ENHRY, CDR2 SYGVKD. The CDR3 sequence is 14 residues long. The CDR3 DNA follows: TGTGCCATCAGTGAGGCAGGCCAAACCTACGAGCAGTACTTC. This codes for CAISEAGQTYEQYF.